This T cell receptor (beta chain) was recovered during a study of shared clonotypes between healthy human individuals. Study information: Donor ages ranged 18 to 49 years: a couple of women, a few men. Donors had three CD4 naive, three CD4 memory, two CD8 naive and one CD8 memory plate apiece.

V shed 2 bases, J shed 1 base, and the junction held 7 bases outside the gene matches. Germline assignment: CDR1 ENHRY and CDR2 SYGVKD. The CDR3 loop spans 17 amino acids. Measured with immunoSEQ multiplex PCR; TCRdb has only the in-frame clones, and not every one. This table holds 850,000 to 1,200,000 clones, 65% to 75% found once. Sequences were obtained from memory CD4+ T cells sorted from blood. Subset of the sample: CD45RA-negative fraction. The receptor comes from a man in his late teens or twenties in good health. This sequence joins TRBV10-3 and TRBJ2-1; 8 nucleotides align to TRBD2. For the CDR3, the DNA is TGTGCCATCAGTGAGCAGGCGCGGGAGGCTTCCTACAATGAGCAGTTCTTC. Protein product: CAISEQAREASYNEQFF.